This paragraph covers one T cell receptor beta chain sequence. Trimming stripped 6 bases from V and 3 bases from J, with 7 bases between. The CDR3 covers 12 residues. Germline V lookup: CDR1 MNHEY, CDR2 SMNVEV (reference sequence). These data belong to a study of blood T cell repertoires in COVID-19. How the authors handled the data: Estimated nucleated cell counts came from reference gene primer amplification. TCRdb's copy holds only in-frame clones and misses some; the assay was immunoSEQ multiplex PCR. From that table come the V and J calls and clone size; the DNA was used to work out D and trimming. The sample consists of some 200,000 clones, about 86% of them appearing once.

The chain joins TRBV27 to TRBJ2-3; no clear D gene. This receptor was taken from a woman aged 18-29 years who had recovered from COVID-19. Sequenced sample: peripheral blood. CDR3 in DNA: TGTGCCAGCAGGGCCGGGACAGATACGCAGTATTTT. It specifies CASRAGTDTQYF.